A selection of T cell receptor beta chains follows, all from one sample in a study of T-cell reconstitution after alpha-beta-depleted transplantation in children. From the PCR reads, TCRdb called clonotypes with MiXCR, one entry per CDR3 protein. The table records around 530,000 distinct CDR3 sequences, roughly 33% of them present only once. The sample in question was PBMCs from the stem cell graft donor, obtained from the stem cell graft. These TCRs come from a human donor who donated a stem cell graft to a child with aplastic anemia. CDR3s include the opening cysteine and the closing phenylalanine or tryptophan. D genes are given only for firm matches. Where a row states a size, it is once, few, many or the class of an expanded clone; other rows omit it.

D: -
J: TRBJ1-1
V: TRBV7-8
size: many
DNA: TGTGCCAGCAGCTTACAGGCAGGCAACACTGAAGCTTTCTTT
CDR3: CASSLQAGNTEAFF

D: -
J: TRBJ1-2
V: TRBV7-2
size: -
DNA: TGTGCCAGCAGCTTCCGGGTAGGGGATGGAGGTGGCTACACCTTC
CDR3: CASSFRVGDGGGYTF

D: -
J: TRBJ1-2
V: TRBV9
size: -
DNA: TGTGCCAGCAGCCCATCCGGGACTCTCTATGGCTACACCTTC
CDR3: CASSPSGTLYGYTF

D: TRBD1
J: TRBJ1-1
V: TRBV18
size: -
DNA: TGTGCCAGCTCACCTTGGACAGGGGATAACACTGAAGCTTTCTTT
CDR3: CASSPWTGDNTEAFF

D: -
J: TRBJ1-2
V: TRBV12-3/TRBV12-4
size: -
DNA: TGTGCCAGCAGTCCCGGACAGTCGCACGGCTACACCTTC
CDR3: CASSPGQSHGYTF

D: -
J: TRBJ1-2
V: TRBV12-3/TRBV12-4
size: few
DNA: TGTGCCAGCAGCCAGCTACAGCGGCGGGGAGGCTACACCTTC
CDR3: CASSQLQRRGGYTF

D: -
J: TRBJ1-3
V: TRBV18
size: -
DNA: TGTGCCAGCTCACCGGGACAATCCGACACCATATATTTT
CDR3: CASSPGQSDTIYF

D: TRBD1
J: TRBJ2-6
V: TRBV20-1
size: -
DNA: TGCAGTGCAACAGGGGGCCTTTATTACTCTGGGGCCAACGTCCTGACTTTC
CDR3: CSATGGLYYSGANVLTF

D: -
J: TRBJ1-3
V: TRBV12-3/TRBV12-4
size: -
DNA: TGTGCCAGCAGTTTTGAGGCGAGCTCTGGAAACACCATATATTTT
CDR3: CASSFEASSGNTIYF

D: TRBD2
J: TRBJ2-1
V: TRBV5-4
size: -
DNA: TGTGCCAGCAGCTTGGCACTAGCGGGAATAAATGAGCAGTTCTTC
CDR3: CASSLALAGINEQFF

D: -
J: TRBJ1-1
V: TRBV13
size: few
DNA: TGTGCCAGCAGCTTAGGGACAGCATGGATGAACACTGAAGCTTTCTTT
CDR3: CASSLGTAWMNTEAFF

D: -
J: TRBJ2-2
V: TRBV6-5
size: -
DNA: TGTGCCAGCAGTCTCGAGCCGGGAAGGACCGGGGAGCTGTTTTTT
CDR3: CASSLEPGRTGELFF

D: -
J: TRBJ2-5
V: TRBV7-6
size: few
DNA: TGTGCCAGCAGCTTACCCCTTGGTGGGGCACAGGAGACCCAGTACTTC
CDR3: CASSLPLGGAQETQYF

D: TRBD2
J: TRBJ2-1
V: TRBV14
size: once
DNA: TGTGCCAGCAGCCAAGATGGGCGGCTAGCGGGAGACAATGAGCAGTTCTTC
CDR3: CASSQDGRLAGDNEQFF

D: TRBD1
J: TRBJ2-1
V: TRBV29-1
size: few
DNA: TGCAGCGTTGGGACAGGTCACAATGAGCAGTTCTTC
CDR3: CSVGTGHNEQFF

D: -
J: TRBJ1-1
V: TRBV12-5
size: -
DNA: TGTGCTAGTGGTCGATCCTCACAGGGCCGGGCTTTCTTT
CDR3: CASGRSSQGRAFF

D: TRBD1
J: TRBJ2-6
V: TRBV5-1
size: few
DNA: TGCGCCAGCAGCTTGGCACCGGGACAGGGCTCTGGGGCCAACGTCCTGACTTTC
CDR3: CASSLAPGQGSGANVLTF

D: -
J: TRBJ1-5
V: TRBV7-2
size: -
DNA: TGTGCCAGCAGCTTGGATTTTGGTAGCAATCAGCCCCAGCATTTT
CDR3: CASSLDFGSNQPQHF

D: -
J: TRBJ2-7
V: TRBV30
size: -
DNA: TGTGCCTCAACGAGAATGAATGATTACGAGCAGTACTTC
CDR3: CASTRMNDYEQYF

D: -
J: TRBJ2-3
V: TRBV4-1
size: -
DNA: TGCGCCAGCAGCCCCGGGCCAATTCTAGCTTTTGTGGAAGATACGCAGTATTTT
CDR3: CASSPGPILAFVEDTQYF

D: TRBD2
J: TRBJ2-3
V: TRBV4-3
size: -
DNA: TGCGCCAGCAGCCCTGGGCCCTTCGGGGGGAGTCCCCCTCATACGCAGTATTTT
CDR3: CASSPGPFGGSPPHTQYF

D: -
J: TRBJ2-2
V: TRBV12-3/TRBV12-4
size: -
DNA: TGTGCCAGCAGTTTGGGGGGAACGGTCGGGGAGCTGTTTTTT
CDR3: CASSLGGTVGELFF

D: -
J: TRBJ1-1
V: TRBV4-2
size: few
DNA: TGTGCCAGCAGCCAAGGCTCGAATCAGGTAGAAGCTTTCTTT
CDR3: CASSQGSNQVEAFF

D: -
J: TRBJ2-1
V: TRBV7-8
size: few
DNA: TGTGCCAGCAGCTTGTGGGAAGCGGCCAGCTCCTACAATGAGCAGTTCTTC
CDR3: CASSLWEAASSYNEQFF

D: -
J: TRBJ2-2
V: TRBV15
size: -
DNA: TGTGCCACCTCGTCGGGAAGTACCGGGGAGCTGTTTTTT
CDR3: CATSSGSTGELFF

D: -
J: TRBJ2-1
V: TRBV29-1
size: -
DNA: TGCAGCGGCGGGGTTGATGAGCAGTTCTTC
CDR3: CSGGVDEQFF

D: -
J: TRBJ1-2
V: TRBV3-1
size: -
DNA: TGTGCCAGCAGCCTCGACACTCCTAACTATGGCTACACCTTC
CDR3: CASSLDTPNYGYTF

D: TRBD2
J: TRBJ2-1
V: TRBV11-2
size: -
DNA: TGTGCCAGCAGCCCTAATTCCGGGACTAGCGGGAAAAACAATGAGCAGTTCTTC
CDR3: CASSPNSGTSGKNNEQFF

D: TRBD1
J: TRBJ1-1
V: TRBV6-1
size: -
DNA: TGTGCCAGCAGTGGGGGACAGGGGGCGTTGAACACTGAAGCTTTCTTT
CDR3: CASSGGQGALNTEAFF

D: TRBD1
J: TRBJ2-6
V: TRBV29-1
size: few
DNA: TGCAGCGTTCGTGGACAGGGGAGAGGGGCCAACGTCCTGACTTTC
CDR3: CSVRGQGRGANVLTF

D: -
J: TRBJ1-2
V: TRBV20-1
size: -
DNA: TGCAGTGCTAGGCACAGTGCCTTAGCCTACTATGCCTACACCTTC
CDR3: CSARHSALAYYAYTF

D: -
J: TRBJ1-5
V: TRBV6-5
size: -
DNA: TGTGCCAGCAGTTACCGAAGACGAAACTCTGGACGGAATCAGCCCCAGCATTTT
CDR3: CASSYRRRNSGRNQPQHF

D: TRBD2
J: TRBJ2-2
V: TRBV18
size: few
DNA: TGTGCCAGCTCACCACTTGCGGGAGATTCCGGGGAGCTGTTTTTT
CDR3: CASSPLAGDSGELFF

D: TRBD2
J: TRBJ2-5
V: TRBV7-8
size: -
DNA: TGTGCCAGCAGCTTAGTAGTGCCCCGCGTAGCGGGAGTGGGAGAGACCCAGTACTTC
CDR3: CASSLVVPRVAGVGETQYF

D: TRBD2
J: TRBJ2-5
V: TRBV7-2
size: -
DNA: TGTGCCAGCAGCTTAGCGGCCGGGACTATCGAGACCCAGTACTTC
CDR3: CASSLAAGTIETQYF

D: TRBD1
J: TRBJ1-5
V: TRBV18
size: -
DNA: TGTGCCAGCTCTTCGACGGACAGGGGAAATCAGCCCCAGCATTTT
CDR3: CASSSTDRGNQPQHF

D: -
J: TRBJ2-5
V: TRBV20-1
size: -
DNA: TGCTGTGCTAGAGATAGACCGGACTCGCACGCCCGAGAGACCCAGTACTTC
CDR3: CCARDRPDSHARETQYF

D: TRBD1
J: TRBJ1-6
V: TRBV7-6
size: few
DNA: TGTGCCAGCAGCTTGGGGGGACAGGGTGATTCACCCCTCCACTTT
CDR3: CASSLGGQGDSPLHF

D: -
J: TRBJ1-5
V: TRBV5-6
size: -
DNA: TGTGCCAGCAGCTCGACGGCAACCGGGACGGGGGATGGGCAGCCCCAGCATTTT
CDR3: CASSSTATGTGDGQPQHF

D: -
J: TRBJ1-5
V: TRBV12-3/TRBV12-4
size: few
DNA: TGTGCCAGCAGTTTTTTTGGGGGCCAGCCCCAGCATTTT
CDR3: CASSFFGGQPQHF

D: TRBD2
J: TRBJ2-7
V: TRBV14
size: few
DNA: TGTGCCAGCAGCCTAACTAGCGGGCACTCCTACGAGCAGTACTTC
CDR3: CASSLTSGHSYEQYF